This TCR beta chain was recovered during a study of CD8 T cells in Susac syndrome. RNA, at about 0.45 to 1 ug, was reverse transcribed with random hexamers. Each CDR3 protein is one row after TCRdb ran MiXCR on the immunoSEQ multiplex PCR reads. The table lists under 150,000 distinct CDR3 sequences, about 95% of them singletons, with around 0.12% in the top ten. Trimming pared 3 bases from V and 5 bases from J, leaving 13 bases between. CDR1 MNHEY and CDR2 SMNVEV come from the germline V gene (reference sequence). The CDR3 is 14 residues long. The sample was CD4+ T cells from PBMCs. The receptor comes from a human donor with multiple sclerosis. The rearrangement links TRBV27 to TRBJ1-2, with TRBD1 as a possible D gene (5 bases). The chain's CDR3 is CASSFEGRGYGYTF. As DNA, the CDR3 is TGTGCCAGCAGTTTTGAGGGGCGCGGGTATGGCTACACCTTC.